Following are 32 T cell receptor beta chains from one sample sequenced in a study of blood T cell repertoires in COVID-19. Libraries were prepared by immunoSEQ multiplex PCR; TCRdb keeps only in-frame clonotypes and omits some of them. The sample has hundreds of thousands of clones, roughly nine tenths seen once. Sequencing was done on a sample of PBMCs or T cells enriched from blood (not recorded which). All receptors come from a young woman with acute COVID-19.

This chain joins TRBV19 and TRBJ1-2; TRBD1 agrees at 8 bases. This CDR3 spans 14 amino acids. Trimming took 6 bases from V and 4 from J; bases not matched to a gene: 7. Per the germline V gene, CDR1 is LNHDA and CDR2 is SQIVND (reference sequence). The CDR3 bases are TGTGCCAGTAGGGTGAACAGGGGGACCTATGGCTACACCTTC. This gives the protein CASRVNRGTYGYTF.

Only one count was recorded for this clone. An end of the junction differs from the germline gene, which may be a read error. This chain connects TRBV5-1 to TRBJ2-7, with 7 nucleotides matching TRBD1. The germline gives CDR1 SGHRS, CDR2 YFSETQ. The CDR3 sequence is 13 residues long. CDR3 sequence: CASSDPRQGPHLF. The DNA for the CDR3 is TGCGCCAGCAGCGACCCCCGACAGGGCCCCCATCTGTTC.

V usage is TRBV5-6 and J usage is TRBJ1-1, with D maybe TRBD1 (5 bases). The germline V gene encodes CDR1 SGHDT and CDR2 YYEEEE. Trimming removed 0 bases from V and 3 bases from J, with 12 bases in between. This CDR3 contains 15 residues. The CDR3 sequence: CASSLVGREDTEAFF. The CDR3 region has the DNA TGTGCCAGCAGCTTGGTTGGCAGGGAGGACACTGAAGCTTTCTTT.

The chain couples TRBV6-2 or TRBV6-3 to TRBJ2-1; 11 bases match TRBD2. CDR3 length equals 14 residues. Germline V gene data show CDR1 as MNHEY and CDR2 as SVGEGT. V lost 5 bases and J lost 7; bases outside the gene matches: 4. As DNA, the CDR3 is TGTGCCAGCAGTCGTAGCGGGAGGGCGAATGAGCAGTTCTTC. Amino acids: CASSRSGRANEQFF.

The V call is TRBV28, the J call TRBJ1-2; possibly TRBD1 for D (5 bases). This CDR3 is 11 amino acids long. V shed 4 bases and J shed 5 bases, with 5 bases lying between them. Germline V gene lookup returns CDR1 MDHEN and CDR2 SYDVKM. In nucleotides, the CDR3 is TGTGCCAGCAGTTCAGGGTATGGCTACACCTTC. It specifies CASSSGYGYTF.

The V and J genes are TRBV12-2 and TRBJ1-5; the table's D call, TRBD1, was not checked against the DNA. TRBV12-2 has pseudogene status. The CDR3 is 17 amino acids. The CDR3 region has the DNA TGTGCAAGTCGCTCCCAGGACAGGGGGCGCTTCAATCAGCCCCAGCATTTT. Its protein is CASRSQDRGRFNQPQHF.

Here the CDR3 reads CASRGQSTGELFF. The DNA for the CDR3 is TGTGCCAGCCGAGGACAGAGTACCGGGGAGCTGTTTTTT. The rearrangement joins TRBV25-1 to TRBJ2-2; TRBD1 might be the D (6 bases). Deletions cut 8 bases from V and 5 bases from J, with 12 bases between. The CDR3 sequence is 13 residues long. Germline V gene data show CDR1 as MGHDK and CDR2 as SYGVNS. Based on the CDR3 plus reference TRBV25-1 and TRBJ2-2, the full variable domain is EADIYQTPRYLVIGTGKKITLECSQTMGHDKMYWYQQDPGMELHLIHYSYGVNSTEKGDLSSESTVSRIRTEHFPLTLESARPSHTSQYLCASRGQSTGELFFGEGSRLTVL.

The CDR3 DNA sequence: TGCAGCGTTTGGAAGACTAGCGGGGGGAACACAGATACGCAGTATTTT. Translated: CSVWKTSGGNTDTQYF. The chain couples TRBV29-1 to TRBJ2-3; 13 bases map to TRBD2. The CDR3 is made up of 16 amino acids. The germline gives CDR1 SQVTM, CDR2 ANQGSEA. Trimming at V came to 5 bases and at J to 2 bases, leaving 7 bases not matched to a gene.

The sample holds one count of this clone. This sequence joins TRBV29-1 and TRBJ1-1; TRBD1 aligns across 7 bases. Trimming at V came to 3 bases and at J to 4 bases, leaving 11 bases not matched to a gene. The CDR3 runs 15 residues. The germline V gene has CDR1 SQVTM and CDR2 ANQGSEA. The CDR3 DNA follows: TGCAGCGTTGAGGTAGGGGACAGTCTTTTCACTGAAGCTTTCTTT. It specifies CSVEVGDSLFTEAFF. The complete variable domain, with remaining parts taken from reference TRBV29-1 and TRBJ1-1, reads SAVISQKPSRDICQRGTSLTIQCQVDSQVTMMFWYRQQPGQSLTLIATANQGSEATYESGFVIDKFPISRPNLTFSTLTVSNMSPEDSSIYLCSVEVGDSLFTEAFFGQGTRLTVV.

V gene TRBV7-9 combines with J gene TRBJ2-3; 7 bases agree with TRBD2. CDR1 and CDR2 (germline): SEHNR, FQNEAQ (reference sequence). The CDR3 spans 14 residues. V gave up 11 bases and J gave up 2 bases; unmatched junction bases: 10. CDR3 amino acids: CAGGESGATDTQYF. In DNA form, the CDR3 reads TGTGCCGGGGGGGAGAGCGGGGCCACAGATACGCAGTATTTT.

This clone turned up a few times. The CDR3 sequence: CASTPRLADNEQFF. The CDR3 region has the DNA TGCGCCAGCACCCCCCGACTAGCGGATAATGAGCAGTTCTTC. The chain uses TRBV5-1 and TRBJ2-1; 9 positions agree with TRBD2. The CDR3 totals 14 residues. The ends lost 6 bases at V and 7 bases at J; junction bases unmatched: 8. The germline V gene has CDR1 SGHRS and CDR2 YFSETQ.

CDR3 region: CASSIEGQETQYF. The DNA of the CDR3 is TGTGCCAGTAGTATTGAGGGCCAAGAGACCCAGTACTTC. The chain employs TRBV19 and TRBJ2-5; D possibly corresponds to TRBD2 (5 bases). V dropped 3 bases and J dropped 1 base, with 6 bases sitting between them. The CDR3 spans 13 residues. Germline assignment: CDR1 LNHDA and CDR2 SQIVND (reference sequence).

The V gene is TRBV10-2, the J gene TRBJ1-5, with 9 bases matching TRBD1. The CDR3 has 13 residues. CDR1 is WSHSY and CDR2 is SAAADI in the germline V gene. Trimming removed 8 bases from V and 5 bases from J; junction bases left unmatched: 4. The CDR3 loop reads CASATGGYQPQHF. CDR3 nucleotides: TGCGCCAGCGCAACAGGGGGCTATCAGCCCCAGCATTTT.

This clone was counted a single time. The chain is built from TRBV28 and TRBJ1-2; D might be TRBD1 (6 bases). The germline V gene encodes CDR1 MDHEN and CDR2 SYDVKM. V lost 2 bases and J lost 4, with 11 bases in between. The CDR3 spans 14 residues. The CDR3 nucleotides are TGTGCCAGCAGTTTAGGAGGGGGGGGCTATGGCTACACCTTC. Translating it yields CASSLGGGGYGYTF.

The rearrangement joins TRBV27 to TRBJ2-4, with D possibly TRBD1 on 5 matching bases. This CDR3 contains 13 residues. Trimming cost V 6 bases and J 0 bases, with 6 bases left between them. From germline, CDR1 is MNHEY and CDR2 SMNVEV (reference sequence). DNA for the CDR3: TGTGCCAGCAGACAGGAAGCCAAAAACATTCAGTACTTC. This codes for CASRQEAKNIQYF.

The V and J genes are TRBV13 and TRBJ1-3; D is unresolved. CDR3 length: 15 residues. The germline V gene encodes CDR1 PRHDT and CDR2 FYEKMQ (reference sequence). Trimming cost V 2 bases and J 4 bases, with 12 bases left between them. The CDR3 DNA sequence: TGTGCCAGCAGCTTAATTGGTTTGAGGGGAAACACCATATATTTT. The encoded protein is CASSLIGLRGNTIYF.

This clone has a single count. V gene TRBV7-8 combines with J gene TRBJ1-5; D is perhaps TRBD1 (5 bases). The ends were cut back, 4 bases at V and 4 bases at J, with 8 bases in the middle. The CDR3 is 13 residues long. Germline lookup yields CDR1 SGHVS and CDR2 FQNEAQ. DNA of the CDR3: TGTGCCAGCAGCTCGACAGAGAATCAGCCCCAGCATTTT. Amino acid sequence: CASSSTENQPQHF.

The chain uses TRBV7-9 and TRBJ1-1; 10 nucleotides line up with TRBD1. This CDR3 comprises 16 residues. The junction had 6 bases not matched to a gene; V was cut back by 5 bases and J by 0 bases. CDR1 is SEHNR and CDR2 is FQNEAQ in the germline V gene (reference sequence). The DNA of the CDR3 is TGTGCCAGCAGCCATGACAGGGGGCGCGTGAACACTGAAGCTTTCTTT. It encodes CASSHDRGRVNTEAFF.

The chain links TRBV5-1 to TRBJ2-5, with 9 positions matching TRBD1. The CDR3 totals 15 residues. V was pared by 2 bases and J by 4 bases, with 6 bases of the junction left unmatched. CDR1 is SGHRS and CDR2 is YFSETQ in the germline V gene. The chain's CDR3 is CASSLRDREAETQYF. The CDR3 coding sequence is TGCGCCAGCAGCTTAAGGGACAGGGAAGCAGAGACCCAGTACTTC.

The chain combines TRBV12-3 or TRBV12-4 with TRBJ2-7; 9 bases map to TRBD1. This CDR3 contains 13 residues. After removal of 3 bases from V and 6 bases from J, the junction contained 3 bases not matched to a gene. CDR3 residues: CASSFGTGSEQYF. The CDR3 DNA is TGTGCCAGCAGTTTCGGGACAGGGAGCGAGCAGTACTTC.

J is TRBJ2-1 and V is TRBV27, with 13 bases lining up with TRBD2. With V trimmed by 4 bases and J by 1 base, 10 bases remained unmatched. The CDR3 runs 19 residues. Germline V gene data show CDR1 as MNHEY and CDR2 as SMNVEV (reference sequence). CDR3 loop: CASSSPVQTSGRSYNEQFF. CDR3 coding DNA: TGTGCCAGCAGTTCTCCCGTCCAGACTAGCGGGAGGTCCTACAATGAGCAGTTCTTC.

This chain connects TRBV7-2 to TRBJ2-7; tentatively, D is TRBD1 (5 bases). Trimming took 5 bases from V and 2 from J, leaving 13 bases between them. Germline V gene data show CDR1 as SGHTA and CDR2 as FQGNSA. The CDR3 is made up of 14 amino acids. CDR3 bases: TGTGCCAGCAGCCCTTCGACAGAAACCTACGAGCAGTACTTC. Protein: CASSPSTETYEQYF.

The gene calls are TRBV6-5 and TRBJ2-7; D uncertain. CDR1 is MNHEY and CDR2 is SVGAGI in the germline V gene. V gave up 7 bases and J gave up 3 bases, with 4 bases separating them. The CDR3 has 10 residues. The CDR3 reads CASTNYEQYF. CDR3 in DNA: TGTGCCAGCACCAACTACGAGCAGTACTTC.

V is TRBV11-2 and J is TRBJ2-1, with 9 positions matching TRBD2. The CDR3 runs 15 residues. CDR1 and CDR2 (germline): SGHAT, FQNNGV. V shed 5 bases, J shed 10 bases, and the junction held 12 bases outside the gene matches. CDR3 sequence: CASSLGFSGSSEQFF. As DNA, the CDR3 is TGTGCCAGCAGCCTCGGATTTAGCGGGAGTAGCGAGCAGTTCTTC.

The J gene is TRBJ2-3, the V gene TRBV7-2, with 8 bases lining up with TRBD2. V trimming: 3 bases; J trimming: 2 bases; junction bases outside the gene matches: 7. This CDR3 spans 16 amino acids. Germline-derived CDR1 and CDR2 are SGHTA and FQGNSA. DNA for the CDR3: TGTGCCAGCAGCTTGTCGGGACTAGGGAACACAGATACGCAGTATTTT. Residues: CASSLSGLGNTDTQYF.

This sequence joins TRBV7-9 and TRBJ2-1; 10 nucleotides agree with TRBD1. V lost 6 bases, J lost 7 bases, and 9 bases stayed unmatched. The germline V gene has CDR1 SEHNR and CDR2 FQNEAQ (reference sequence). The CDR3 loop spans 15 amino acids. For the CDR3, the DNA is TGTGCCAGCAGGAGATCCGGGACAGGGGAGAATGAGCAGTTCTTC. Translated, it gives CASRRSGTGENEQFF.

The chain recombines TRBV19 with TRBJ1-1; the D gene is possibly TRBD1 (5 bases). V lost 3 bases, J lost 8 bases, and 13 bases lay in between. From germline, CDR1 is LNHDA and CDR2 SQIVND (reference sequence). The CDR3 runs to 13 residues. For the CDR3, the DNA is TGTGCCAGTAGTATCGGGGGTGTTGGAGAAGCTTTCTTT. It translates to CASSIGGVGEAFF.

This clone occurred a few times. The genes are TRBV2 and TRBJ2-7, with no clear D. The CDR3 is 17 amino acids. Per germline, CDR1 SNHLY and CDR2 FYNNEI. V gave up 0 bases and J gave up 0 bases, with 15 bases separating them. The CDR3 DNA sequence: TGTGCCAGCAGTGAAGCGCTTGACTTCGCGAGCTCCTACGAGCAGTACTTC. The encoded protein is CASSEALDFASSYEQYF.

The chain couples TRBV28 to TRBJ2-1, with D maybe TRBD1 (6 bases). Trimming removed 5 bases at V and 0 bases at J, with 14 bases between. CDR1 and CDR2 (germline): MDHEN, SYDVKM. This CDR3 comprises 16 residues. CDR3 bases: TGTGCCAGCAGTCCAGGACAGTCCAGCTCCTACAATGAGCAGTTCTTC. It codes for CASSPGQSSSYNEQFF.

This chain uses TRBV5-5 with TRBJ2-5; D gene uncertain. CDR3 length: 13 residues. The ends were cut back, 0 bases at V and 7 bases at J, with 10 bases in the middle. CDR1 and CDR2 (germline): SGHKS, YYEKEE (reference sequence). This chain's CDR3 is CASSLGHGRTQYF. The CDR3 region has the DNA TGTGCCAGCAGCTTGGGACACGGTCGGACCCAGTACTTC. Full variable domain (missing parts from reference TRBV5-5 and TRBJ2-5): DAGVTQSPTHLIKTRGQQVTLRCSPISGHKSVSWYQQVLGQGPQFIFQYYEKEERGRGNFPDRFSARQFPNYSSELNVNALLLGDSALYLCASSLGHGRTQYFGPGTRLLVL.

The genes are TRBV5-4 and TRBJ2-5; D perhaps matches TRBD2 (5 bases). The CDR3 runs to 13 residues. V was cut by 5 bases and J by 2 bases, with 10 bases left in between. CDR1 and CDR2 from the germline V gene are SGHNT and YYREEE (reference sequence). The CDR3 DNA is TGTGCCAGCAGGTCGGACTGGCAAGAGACCCAGTACTTC. It translates to CASRSDWQETQYF.

This rearrangement joins TRBV28 to TRBJ2-2; no definite D call. Germline values: CDR1 MDHEN, CDR2 SYDVKM. The length of the CDR3 is 15 residues. V was clipped by 4 bases and J by 0 bases, with 9 bases between them. The CDR3 reads CASSSGAANTGELFF. The CDR3 DNA is TGTGCCAGCAGTTCAGGTGCCGCGAACACCGGGGAGCTGTTTTTT.